The rows below give T cell receptor beta chains drawn from one sample of a study of neoadjuvant nivolumab and ipilimumab in lung cancer. Profiling relied on immunoSEQ multiplex PCR, and the TCRdb table lists in-frame clones only, not all of them. Among roughly 32,000 clones listed, roughly nine tenths were seen once. Sequencing was performed on peripheral blood, taken after neoadjuvant nivolumab, alone or with ipilimumab, at or shortly before surgery. The origin of the receptors is an adult with non-small cell lung cancer. The CDR3 runs from the conserved cysteine through the conserved F or W. A D gene is named only where the DNA matches it firmly. Clone sizes are given selectively: once, few, many, or a class where the clone is expanded.

size: -
J: TRBJ2-5
V: TRBV29-1
D: -
DNA: TGCAGCGTTGGTTTTCCAGGAGAGACCCAGTACTTC
CDR3: CSVGFPGETQYF

size: few
J: TRBJ1-2
V: TRBV7-9
D: -
DNA: TGTGCCAGCAGCTCGTCGGGTTCTAATTATGGCTACACCTTC
CDR3: CASSSSGSNYGYTF

size: once
J: TRBJ1-5
V: TRBV28
D: -
DNA: TGTGCCAGCAGTTTATTACATTTGTCAGGCGGCAATCAGCCCCAGCATTTT
CDR3: CASSLLHLSGGNQPQHF

size: -
J: TRBJ2-5
V: TRBV5-1
D: TRBD2
DNA: TGCGCCAGCAGCCAAGGGACTAAACAAGAGACCCAGTACTTC
CDR3: CASSQGTKQETQYF

size: -
J: TRBJ2-1
V: TRBV10-2
D: TRBD2
DNA: TGCGCCAGCGGTGAGCGGGGTGCCTACAATGAGCAGTTCTTC
CDR3: CASGERGAYNEQFF

size: -
J: TRBJ2-1
V: TRBV9
D: TRBD2
DNA: TGTGCCAGCAGCGCTAGCGGGAGCTCCTACAATGAGCAGTTCTTC
CDR3: CASSASGSSYNEQFF

size: once
J: TRBJ2-1
V: TRBV29-1
D: -
DNA: TGCAGCGTTCGGACGCGGAATTATGAGCAGTTCTTC
CDR3: CSVRTRNYEQFF

size: -
J: TRBJ1-4
V: TRBV9
D: -
DNA: TGTGCCAGCAGCGTAGGGGAGGGTACTAATGAAAAACTGTTTTTT
CDR3: CASSVGEGTNEKLFF

size: -
J: TRBJ2-7
V: TRBV20-1
D: -
DNA: TGCAGTGCTAGGGAGGACTCGGAGCAGTACTTC
CDR3: CSAREDSEQYF

size: -
J: TRBJ2-1
V: TRBV20-1
D: -
DNA: TGCAGTGCTGGATACAGGAATGAGCAGTTCTTC
CDR3: CSAGYRNEQFF

size: once
J: TRBJ1-3
V: TRBV18
D: TRBD1
DNA: TGTGCCAGCTCACCAGGACAGGGAAAAGGTGGAAACACCATATATTTT
CDR3: CASSPGQGKGGNTIYF

size: -
J: TRBJ1-4
V: TRBV5-1
D: -
DNA: TGCGCCAGCAGCCGGGGAGGGGATGAAAAACTGTTTTTT
CDR3: CASSRGGDEKLFF

size: -
J: TRBJ1-4
V: TRBV13
D: -
DNA: TGTGCCAGCGGGCAGATTCAGTCTAGTGAAAAACTGTTTTTT
CDR3: CASGQIQSSEKLFF

size: -
J: TRBJ2-7
V: TRBV6-6
D: -
DNA: TGTGCCAGCAGTTACTCGGCTGCAGGGGATAACGAGCAGTACTTC
CDR3: CASSYSAAGDNEQYF

size: -
J: TRBJ1-5
V: TRBV7-6
D: -
DNA: TGTGCCAGCAGTGGGTGGAATCAGCCCCAGCATTTT
CDR3: CASSGWNQPQHF

size: few
J: TRBJ1-1
V: TRBV6-1
D: TRBD1
DNA: TGTGCCAGCAGTCGGCGGACAGGGAAGAACACTGAAGCTTTCTTT
CDR3: CASSRRTGKNTEAFF

size: -
J: TRBJ1-4
V: TRBV15
D: -
DNA: TGTGCCACCAGCAGCGGACACGGTAATGAAAAACTGTTTTTT
CDR3: CATSSGHGNEKLFF

size: -
J: TRBJ2-3
V: TRBV18
D: -
DNA: TGTGCCAGCTCACCAATACTCAATGGAGATACGCAGTATTTT
CDR3: CASSPILNGDTQYF

size: -
J: TRBJ1-2
V: TRBV18
D: -
DNA: TGTGCCAGCTCACCCCAAACCTATGGCTACACCTTC
CDR3: CASSPQTYGYTF

size: -
J: TRBJ1-5
V: TRBV5-4
D: -
DNA: TGTGCCAGCAGCACCCAAGGGGGCAATCAGCCCCAGCATTTT
CDR3: CASSTQGGNQPQHF

size: -
J: TRBJ2-7
V: TRBV27
D: TRBD1
DNA: TGTGCCAGCAGTCCGAGACAGGGTCGAGGATCCTACGAGCAGTACTTC
CDR3: CASSPRQGRGSYEQYF

size: once
J: TRBJ2-7
V: TRBV5-1
D: TRBD2
DNA: TGCGCCAGCCTGGTTCCTAGCGGGAGCTCCTACGAGCAGTACTTC
CDR3: CASLVPSGSSYEQYF

size: -
J: TRBJ2-1
V: TRBV5-6
D: -
DNA: TGTGCCAGCAGCGAGCGAGGCCGGAGCTCCTACAATGAGCAGTTCTTC
CDR3: CASSERGRSSYNEQFF

size: once
J: TRBJ2-2
V: TRBV5-1
D: -
DNA: TGCGCCAGCAGCCCAGATAGCGGATACACCGGGGAGCTGTTTTTT
CDR3: CASSPDSGYTGELFF

size: -
J: TRBJ1-2
V: TRBV5-6
D: -
DNA: TGTGCCAGCAGACCCGAGGAAGGGTGGTACACCTTC
CDR3: CASRPEEGWYTF

size: -
J: TRBJ2-3
V: TRBV9
D: -
DNA: TGTGCCAGCAGCGTAGAGGCTCTTAGCACAGATACGCAGTATTTT
CDR3: CASSVEALSTDTQYF

size: -
J: TRBJ2-7
V: TRBV25-1
D: -
DNA: TGTGCCAGCAGTGAATATGGGATTCAGTACTTC
CDR3: CASSEYGIQYF

size: -
J: TRBJ2-2
V: TRBV7-3
D: -
DNA: TGTGCCAGCAGCTTGACAGGAGCTTCAACCACCGGGGAGCTGTTTTTT
CDR3: CASSLTGASTTGELFF

size: -
J: TRBJ2-5
V: TRBV6-1
D: -
DNA: TGTGCCAGCAGTGAAGAGGCAGGGGATCAAGAGACCCAGTACTTC
CDR3: CASSEEAGDQETQYF

size: -
J: TRBJ2-2
V: TRBV7-8
D: -
DNA: TGTGCCAGCAGCCGATCTGGGTTGAGCACCGGGGAGCTGTTTTTT
CDR3: CASSRSGLSTGELFF

size: -
J: TRBJ2-7
V: TRBV18
D: -
DNA: TGTGCCAGCTCACCACCGGGGTGGCCAGAAGCCGACGAGCAGTACTTC
CDR3: CASSPPGWPEADEQYF

size: -
J: TRBJ2-7
V: TRBV11-1
D: -
DNA: TGTGCCAGCAGCTTAGCGAGGGTCGGTGGGGAGCAGTACTTC
CDR3: CASSLARVGGEQYF

size: once
J: TRBJ2-7
V: TRBV5-6
D: -
DNA: TGTGCCAGCAGCTTCTCGGGCCAGGGTCTATACGAGCAGTACTTC
CDR3: CASSFSGQGLYEQYF

size: -
J: TRBJ2-7
V: TRBV5-1
D: -
DNA: TGCGCCAGCAGCTTGGAAGGGGCAGCTTACGAGCAGTACTTC
CDR3: CASSLEGAAYEQYF

size: -
J: TRBJ2-5
V: TRBV7-9
D: -
DNA: TGTGCCAGCAGCGCGCCCCTACAAGAGACCCAGTACTTC
CDR3: CASSAPLQETQYF

size: -
J: TRBJ1-2
V: TRBV7-6
D: -
DNA: TGTGCCAGCAGCTCGGACGGAAACTATGGCTACACCTTC
CDR3: CASSSDGNYGYTF

size: -
J: TRBJ2-1
V: TRBV7-8
D: -
DNA: TGTGCCAGCAGCTTACGAATTTCGGGCGGGAATGAGCAGTTCTTC
CDR3: CASSLRISGGNEQFF

size: -
J: TRBJ2-5
V: TRBV6-1
D: -
DNA: TGTGCCAGCAGTCATCTAGGTTCGGAGACCCAGTACTTC
CDR3: CASSHLGSETQYF

size: once
J: TRBJ2-7
V: TRBV5-1
D: -
DNA: TGCGCCACTTCGGTAGGTCGCGAGCAGTACTTC
CDR3: CATSVGREQYF

size: -
J: TRBJ1-2
V: TRBV9
D: -
DNA: TGTGCCAGCAGCGAAGGATCCGGTGGGGGGTATGGCTACACCTTC
CDR3: CASSEGSGGGYGYTF

size: -
J: TRBJ2-7
V: TRBV6-1
D: -
DNA: TGTGCCAGCAGGGACCTCAGCGAGCAGTACTTC
CDR3: CASRDLSEQYF

size: -
J: TRBJ2-7
V: TRBV28
D: -
DNA: TGTGCCAGCACCCGAGGGGGTTTTCAGGACGAGCAGTACTTC
CDR3: CASTRGGFQDEQYF

size: -
J: TRBJ2-7
V: TRBV12-5
D: TRBD1
DNA: TGTGCTAGTGGTTTAGGCCGACAGGGCTACGAGCAGTACTTC
CDR3: CASGLGRQGYEQYF

size: -
J: TRBJ2-1
V: TRBV5-1
D: -
DNA: TGCGCCAGCGGGGGTAGCGGTTACTACAATGAGCAGTTCTTC
CDR3: CASGGSGYYNEQFF

size: once
J: TRBJ2-1
V: TRBV7-3
D: -
DNA: TGTGCCAGCAGCTATAGGGGGGGCTCCTACAATGAGCAGTTCTTC
CDR3: CASSYRGGSYNEQFF

size: few
J: TRBJ1-1
V: TRBV25-1
D: -
DNA: TGTGCCAGCGGAGATCTTGGGGGATTCACTGAAGCTTTCTTT
CDR3: CASGDLGGFTEAFF

size: -
J: TRBJ1-5
V: TRBV7-2
D: -
DNA: TGTGCCAGCAGCTTACAGTCAGGGCAAGGGAGTCAGCCCCAGCATTTT
CDR3: CASSLQSGQGSQPQHF

size: -
J: TRBJ1-5
V: TRBV18
D: TRBD1
DNA: TGTGCCAGCTCAAAGGACAGGCCGAACAATCAGCCCCAGCATTTT
CDR3: CASSKDRPNNQPQHF

size: -
J: TRBJ2-2
V: TRBV5-1
D: -
DNA: TGCGCCAGCAGCTTGGACACGAACACCGGGGAGCTGTTTTTT
CDR3: CASSLDTNTGELFF

size: -
J: TRBJ2-5
V: TRBV7-2
D: -
DNA: TGTGCCAGCAGCTTAGCACAATTTGGAGTCGGGACCCAGTACTTC
CDR3: CASSLAQFGVGTQYF

size: -
J: TRBJ2-1
V: TRBV7-9
D: TRBD2
DNA: TGTGCCAGCAGCTTAGTGTCTAGCGGCGGCGATGAGCAGTTCTTC
CDR3: CASSLVSSGGDEQFF

size: few
J: TRBJ2-7
V: TRBV25-1
D: -
DNA: TGTGCCAGCAGGGGGGCGGGACAGCTCTACGAGCAGTACTTC
CDR3: CASRGAGQLYEQYF

size: -
J: TRBJ2-1
V: TRBV5-1
D: -
DNA: TGCGCCAGCAGCTTGGGGACTACCACCTACAATGAGCAGTTCTTC
CDR3: CASSLGTTTYNEQFF

size: -
J: TRBJ1-2
V: TRBV28
D: TRBD1
DNA: TGTGCCAGCAGTGGGACAGGTTCGGGAATCTATGGCTACACCTTC
CDR3: CASSGTGSGIYGYTF

size: -
J: TRBJ1-4
V: TRBV5-1
D: TRBD1
DNA: TGCGCCAGCAATCAACACTTTAGGGGGCGGGAGGCTCCGACTAATGAAAAACTGTTTTTT
CDR3: CASNQHFRGREAPTNEKLFF

size: -
J: TRBJ1-1
V: TRBV28
D: -
DNA: TGTGCCAGCAGTTACCCTCGGGGGGCGGGTACTGAAGCTTTCTTT
CDR3: CASSYPRGAGTEAFF

size: -
J: TRBJ2-3
V: TRBV7-2
D: -
DNA: TGTGCCAGCAGCTTAGCGGGAGATAGCACAGATACGCAGTATTTT
CDR3: CASSLAGDSTDTQYF

size: once
J: TRBJ1-1
V: TRBV10-3
D: TRBD1
DNA: TGTGCCACCCATACAGGGGGCACTGAAGCTTTCTTT
CDR3: CATHTGGTEAFF

size: -
J: TRBJ2-6
V: TRBV15
D: TRBD2
DNA: TGTGCCACCAGCAGCCCGACGAAACCGGCTAGCGGGAGGTCTGGGGCCAACGTCCTGACTTTC
CDR3: CATSSPTKPASGRSGANVLTF